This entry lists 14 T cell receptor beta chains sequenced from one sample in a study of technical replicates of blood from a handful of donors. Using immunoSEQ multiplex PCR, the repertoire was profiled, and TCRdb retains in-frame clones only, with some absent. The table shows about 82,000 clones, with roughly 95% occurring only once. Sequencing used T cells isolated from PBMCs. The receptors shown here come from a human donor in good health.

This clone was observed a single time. CDR3 DNA: TGTGCCAGCAGCCATGGACTAGCGGGGGAAAGCACAGATACGCAGTATTTT. This encodes CASSHGLAGESTDTQYF. The J gene is TRBJ2-3, the V gene TRBV7-9, with 13 positions matching TRBD2. Unmatched junction bases numbered 5, after V lost 5 bases and J lost 0 bases. Germline lookup yields CDR1 SEHNR and CDR2 FQNEAQ (reference sequence). This CDR3 has 17 residues.

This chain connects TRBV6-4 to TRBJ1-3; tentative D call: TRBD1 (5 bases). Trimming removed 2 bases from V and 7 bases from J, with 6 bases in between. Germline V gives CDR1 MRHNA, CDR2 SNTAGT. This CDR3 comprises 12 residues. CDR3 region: CASSDGGNTIYF. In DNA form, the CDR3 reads TGTGCCAGCAGTGACGGGGGGAACACCATATATTTT.

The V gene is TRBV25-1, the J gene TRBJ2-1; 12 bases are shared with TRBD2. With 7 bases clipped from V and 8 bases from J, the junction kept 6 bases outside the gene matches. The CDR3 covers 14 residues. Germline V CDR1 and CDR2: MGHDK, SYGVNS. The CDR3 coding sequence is TGTGCCAGCAAAAGACTAGCGGGAGCCGATGAGCAGTTCTTC. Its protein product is CASKRLAGADEQFF.

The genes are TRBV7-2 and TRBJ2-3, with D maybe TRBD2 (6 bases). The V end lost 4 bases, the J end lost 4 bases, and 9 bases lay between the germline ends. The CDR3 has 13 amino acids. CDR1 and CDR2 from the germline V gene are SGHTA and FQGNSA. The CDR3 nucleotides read TGTGCCAGCAGCTCGACTAGGGCAGATACGCAGTATTTT. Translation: CASSSTRADTQYF.

CDR3 sequence reads: CASSYAGTGGNQPQHF. In nucleotides, the CDR3 is TGTGCCAGCAGTTACGCCGGGACAGGGGGCAATCAGCCCCAGCATTTT. This rearrangement joins TRBV6-5 to TRBJ1-5; 10 positions match TRBD1. Looked up from germline, CDR1 is MNHEY and CDR2 is SVGAGI. Germline trimming cut 2 bases from V and 2 bases from J; bases unmatched to any gene: 3. The CDR3 spans 16 residues.

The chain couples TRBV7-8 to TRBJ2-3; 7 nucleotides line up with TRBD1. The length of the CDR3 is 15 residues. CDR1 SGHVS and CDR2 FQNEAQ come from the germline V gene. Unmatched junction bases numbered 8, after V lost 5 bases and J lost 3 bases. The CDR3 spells CASSARQGATDTQYF. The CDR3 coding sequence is TGTGCCAGCAGCGCCAGACAGGGAGCTACAGATACGCAGTATTTT. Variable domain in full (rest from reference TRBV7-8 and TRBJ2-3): GAGVSQSPRYKVAKRGQDVALRCDPISGHVSLFWYQQALGQGPEFLTYFQNEAQLDKSGLPSDRFFAERPEGSVSTLKIQRTQQEDSAVYLCASSARQGATDTQYFGPGTRLTVL.

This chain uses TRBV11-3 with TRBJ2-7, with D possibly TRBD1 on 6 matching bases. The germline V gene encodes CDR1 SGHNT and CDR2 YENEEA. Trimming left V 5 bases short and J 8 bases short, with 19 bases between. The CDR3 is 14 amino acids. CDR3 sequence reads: CASSPGAWTPQQYF. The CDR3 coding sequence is TGTGCCAGCAGCCCAGGGGCTTGGACACCTCAGCAGTACTTC. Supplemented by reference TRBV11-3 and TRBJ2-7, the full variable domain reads EAGVVQSPRYKIIEKKQPVAFWCNPISGHNTLYWYLQNLGQGPELLIRYENEEAVDDSQLPKDRFSAERLKGVDSTLKIQPAELGDSAVYLCASSPGAWTPQQYFGPGTRLTVT.

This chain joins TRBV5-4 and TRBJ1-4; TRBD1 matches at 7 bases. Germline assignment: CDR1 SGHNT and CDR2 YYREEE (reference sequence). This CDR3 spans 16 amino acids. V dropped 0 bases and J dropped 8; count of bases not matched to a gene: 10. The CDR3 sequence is CASSLGMTGLNEKLFF. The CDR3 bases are TGTGCCAGCAGCTTGGGGATGACAGGGCTGAACGAAAAACTGTTTTTT.

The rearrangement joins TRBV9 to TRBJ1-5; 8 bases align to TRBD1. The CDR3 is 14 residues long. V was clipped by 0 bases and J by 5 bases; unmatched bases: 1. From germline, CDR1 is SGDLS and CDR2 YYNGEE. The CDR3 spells CASSVAGGHQPQHF. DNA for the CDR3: TGTGCCAGCAGCGTAGCAGGGGGCCATCAGCCCCAGCATTTT.

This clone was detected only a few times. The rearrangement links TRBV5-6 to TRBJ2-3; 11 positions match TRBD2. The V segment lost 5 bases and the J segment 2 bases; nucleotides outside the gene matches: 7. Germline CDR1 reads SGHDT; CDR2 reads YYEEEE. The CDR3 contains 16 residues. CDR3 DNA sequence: TGTGCCAGCAGATTTGGACTAGCGGGTTACACAGATACGCAGTATTTT. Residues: CASRFGLAGYTDTQYF.

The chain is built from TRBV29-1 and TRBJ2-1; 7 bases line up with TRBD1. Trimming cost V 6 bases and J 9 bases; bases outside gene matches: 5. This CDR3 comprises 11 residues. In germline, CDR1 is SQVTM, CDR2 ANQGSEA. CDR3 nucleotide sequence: TGCAGCGTAGACAGGGCGGCTGAGCAGTTCTTC. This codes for CSVDRAAEQFF.

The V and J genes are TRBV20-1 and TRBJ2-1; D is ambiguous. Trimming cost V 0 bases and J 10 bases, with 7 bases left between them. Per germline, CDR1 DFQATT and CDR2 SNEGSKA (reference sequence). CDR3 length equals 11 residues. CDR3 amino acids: CSARDYSEQFF. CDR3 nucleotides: TGCAGTGCTAGAGATTACAGCGAGCAGTTCTTC.

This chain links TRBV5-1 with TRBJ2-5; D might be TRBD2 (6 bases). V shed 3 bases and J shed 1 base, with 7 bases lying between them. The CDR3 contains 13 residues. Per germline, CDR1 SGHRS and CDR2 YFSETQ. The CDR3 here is CASSWDFQETQYF. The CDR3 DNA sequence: TGCGCCAGCAGCTGGGACTTCCAAGAGACCCAGTACTTC.

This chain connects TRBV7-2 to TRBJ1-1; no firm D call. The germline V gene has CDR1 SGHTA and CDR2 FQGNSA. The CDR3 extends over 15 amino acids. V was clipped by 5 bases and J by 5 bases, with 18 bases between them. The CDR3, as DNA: TGTGCCAGCAGCCCCTGGCATCGGCGAGGGACTGAAGCTTTCTTT. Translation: CASSPWHRRGTEAFF.